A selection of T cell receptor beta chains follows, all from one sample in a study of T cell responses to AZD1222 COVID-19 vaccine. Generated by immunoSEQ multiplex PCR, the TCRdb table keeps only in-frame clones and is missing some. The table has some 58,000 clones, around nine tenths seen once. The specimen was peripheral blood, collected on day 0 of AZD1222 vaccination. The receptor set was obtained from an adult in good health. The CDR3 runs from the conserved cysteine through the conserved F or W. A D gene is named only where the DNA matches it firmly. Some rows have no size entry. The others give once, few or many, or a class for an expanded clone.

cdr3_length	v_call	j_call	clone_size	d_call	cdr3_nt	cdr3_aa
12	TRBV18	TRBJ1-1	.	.	TGTGCCAGCTCACCACCGGACAGAGAAGCTTTCTTT	CASSPPDREAFF
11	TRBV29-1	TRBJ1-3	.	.	TGCAGCGTCCTGGGGGGAAACACCATATATTTT	CSVLGGNTIYF
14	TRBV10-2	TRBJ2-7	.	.	TGCGCCAGCACTCGGACTACTAACTCCTACGAGCAGTACTTC	CASTRTTNSYEQYF
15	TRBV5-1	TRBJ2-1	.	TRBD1	TGCGCCAGCTCTTATGGAGACAGGGCAGTCGATGAGCAGTTCTTC	CASSYGDRAVDEQFF
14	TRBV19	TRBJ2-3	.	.	TGTGCCAGTAGTTCTCCGGGGTTCACAGATACGCAGTATTTT	CASSSPGFTDTQYF
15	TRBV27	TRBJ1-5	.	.	TGTGCCAGCAGCCGTACAGCTATATCCAATCAGCCCCAGCATTTT	CASSRTAISNQPQHF
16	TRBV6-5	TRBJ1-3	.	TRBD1	TGTGCCAGCAGTTCCCAGGACAGGGGGCCACGAAACACCATATATTTT	CASSSQDRGPRNTIYF
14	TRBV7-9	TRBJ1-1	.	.	TGTGCCAGCAGCATCAACAGCGGAGGGACTGAAGCTTTCTTT	CASSINSGGTEAFF
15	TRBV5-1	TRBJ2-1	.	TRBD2	TGCGCCAGCAGCTTAGGGCTAGCGGGAGAAGTTGAGCAGTTCTTC	CASSLGLAGEVEQFF
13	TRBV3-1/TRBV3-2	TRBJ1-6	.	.	TGTGCCAGCAGCCAAACTTGGGGTTTTGCCCTCCACTTT	CASSQTWGFALHF
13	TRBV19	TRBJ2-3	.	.	TGTGCCAGTAGTATTGATCTAGCCGGTACGCAGTATTTT	CASSIDLAGTQYF
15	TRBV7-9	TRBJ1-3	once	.	TGTGCCAGCAGTTTGACGGGTTATTCTGGAAACACCATATATTTT	CASSLTGYSGNTIYF
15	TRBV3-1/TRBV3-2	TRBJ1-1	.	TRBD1	TGTGCCAGCAGCCTCTTCGGACAGGGGGCGACTGAAGCTTTCTTT	CASSLFGQGATEAFF
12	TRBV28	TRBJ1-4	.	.	TGTGCCAGCGAGGGCGGTGGGGAAAAACTGTTTTTT	CASEGGGEKLFF
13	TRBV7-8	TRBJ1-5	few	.	TGTGCCAGCAGCCCCATTGGCAATCAGCCCCAGCATTTT	CASSPIGNQPQHF
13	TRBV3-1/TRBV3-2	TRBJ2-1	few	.	TGTGCCAGCACGGGTCCCTCCTACAATGAGCAGTTCTTC	CASTGPSYNEQFF
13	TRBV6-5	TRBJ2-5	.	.	TGTGCCAGCAGACCCGGGGATCAAGAGACCCAGTACTTC	CASRPGDQETQYF
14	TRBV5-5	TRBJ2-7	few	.	TGTGCCAGCAGCTTGGCCAGGGGGGGCTACGAGCAGTACTTC	CASSLARGGYEQYF
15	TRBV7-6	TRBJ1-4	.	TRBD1	TGTGCCAGCAGCCTTGACAGGGGGGGTCGTGAAAAACTGTTTTTT	CASSLDRGGREKLFF
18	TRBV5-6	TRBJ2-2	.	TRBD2	TGTGCCAGCAGCCCCCGGAGGCTAGCGGGAGTAGGGACCGGGGAGCTGTTTTTT	CASSPRRLAGVGTGELFF
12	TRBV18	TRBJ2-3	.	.	TGTGCCAGCTCTAGTGGACCAGATACGCAGTATTTT	CASSSGPDTQYF
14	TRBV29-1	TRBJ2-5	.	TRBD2	TGCAGCGGAGTTAGCGGGAGGAACCAAGAGACCCAGTACTTC	CSGVSGRNQETQYF